These T cell receptor beta chains were read from a single sample in a study of CD4 and CD8 cells across lung adenocarcinoma regions. Each CDR3 protein gets one entry after TCRdb re-called the PCR reads with MiXCR. The sample contains about 23,000 distinct CDR3 sequences, roughly half of which appear only once. Input material: CD4+ T cells from the center of a lung tumor. The receptor source for this set is a male donor with lung adenocarcinoma. The CD4 and CD8 labels of this study may be unreliable. The CDR3 runs from the conserved cysteine through the conserved F or W. D genes are given only for firm matches. The size of a clone is reported for some rows only, either as once, few or many, or as a class for expanded clones.

>TRBJ2-1|TRBV6-1|many|TRBD2
TGTGCCAGCAGTCCGCTAACTAGCGGATCTAATGAGCAGTTCTTC
CASSPLTSGSNEQFF
>TRBJ1-3|TRBV4-1|few|.
TGCGCCAGCAGCCAAGACTGGGAAAACACCATATATTTT
CASSQDWENTIYF
>TRBJ2-7|TRBV4-1|.|.
TGCGCCAGCGCCGGGCTCGGGGGCCCCGACAGAGATACGCAGTACTTC
CASAGLGGPDRDTQYF
>TRBJ2-5|TRBV6-1|few|TRBD1
TGTGCCAGCAGTGAAGATCGACAGGGGTTTTTTACGGAGACCCAGTACTTC
CASSEDRQGFFTETQYF
>TRBJ1-2|TRBV15|few|.
TGTGCCACCAGCAGAGTTTATGAATATGGCTACACCTTC
CATSRVYEYGYTF
>TRBJ2-5|TRBV27|.|.
TGTGCCAGCGTAGGGGGTCCCGCAGCTCGAGACCAAAACACCCAGTACTTC
CASVGGPAARDQNTQYF
>TRBJ1-2|TRBV6-1|few|.
TGTGCCAGCAGTGAAGCAGGAGGGAACTATGGCTACACCTTC
CASSEAGGNYGYTF
>TRBJ2-7|TRBV6-1|many|.
TGTGCCAGCAGTGAAGCGGACCGGTCAACCTACGAGCAGTACTTC
CASSEADRSTYEQYF
>TRBJ1-6|TRBV7-2|.|.
TGTGCCAGCAGCTTAAGAGTGGAGACGTCACCCCTCCACTTT
CASSLRVETSPLHF
>TRBJ2-2|TRBV6-1|few|.
TGTGCCAGCGGCCTCCAGGCTGTGAGTACTGGGGCGCTGTTTTTT
CASGLQAVSTGALFF
>TRBJ2-3|TRBV6-1|.|.
TGTGCCCGCCAGGAAGGGAGCACAGATACGCAGTATTTC
CARQEGSTDTQYF
>TRBJ2-5|TRBV11-3|.|TRBD2
TGTGCCAGCAGGAAGGGACTAGCGGGAGGGCCGGAGGAGACCCAGTACTTC
CASRKGLAGGPEETQYF
>TRBJ2-7|TRBV5-1|few|.
TGCGCCAGCAGCCAGCTAGCGTATGGATACGAGCAGTACTTC
CASSQLAYGYEQYF
>TRBJ2-3|TRBV10-1|.|.
TGCGCCAGCAGCCGACGGGGGCGCTGGGGCAAAGACATGCAGTACTTT
CASSRRGRWGKDMQYF
>TRBJ2-5|TRBV28|.|TRBD1
TGTGCCAGCAGTTTGGGGAAGGGGGCCCGTGACCCAGATACCCAGTACTTC
CASSLGKGARDPDTQYF
>TRBJ2-3|TRBV6-1|.|.
TGTGTTGGCAGTGGACTTGAGGCAGTGAGCACCGAGGCGCAGTATTTT
CVGSGLEAVSTEAQYF
>TRBJ2-1|TRBV7-6|.|TRBD2
TGTGCCAGCAGCCCCCTTTTTTCAGCGGGAGGCCACAATGAGCAGTTCTTC
CASSPLFSAGGHNEQFF
>TRBJ2-1|TRBV6-1|.|.
TGTGCCAGCCGGGACCCGGGGACCAATGAGCAGTTCTTC
CASRDPGTNEQFF
>TRBJ2-5|TRBV5-1|many|.
TGCGCCAGCAGCTTGGTGGAGGGCGGGGAGCAGTACTTC
CASSLVEGGEQYF
>TRBJ2-3|TRBV27|.|.
TGTGCCAGCAGGGCACTTGGGGGGAGGGACAAAGAGACCCAGTATTTT
CASRALGGRDKETQYF
>TRBJ2-4|TRBV10-3|.|.
TGTGCCACGAGGCTGTCCGCCAAAAATATTCAGTACTTT
CATRLSAKNIQYF
>TRBJ2-5|TRBV27|few|.
TGTGCCAGCAGTTTCACGGGGGCCCAAGAGACCCAGTACTTC
CASSFTGAQETQYF
>TRBJ2-3|TRBV27|.|.
TGTGCCAGCAGTCCTGGGCGAGTGGCCCCTGGGCCAGATACGCAGTACTTT
CASSPGRVAPGPDTQYF
>TRBJ2-3|TRBV6-1|.|.
TGTGCCAGGGGACTCCAGGCCGTGAGTCCAGAGACGCAGTATTTT
CARGLQAVSPETQYF
>TRBJ2-7|TRBV7-6|many|.
TGTGCCAGCAGCTTAGTCGGGAGTATCTACGAGCAGTACTTC
CASSLVGSIYEQYF
>TRBJ2-1|TRBV5-1|.|.
TGCGCCAGCAGCTTGAATCAGGGATTAAATGAGCAGTTCTTC
CASSLNQGLNEQFF
>TRBJ2-4|TRBV27|.|.
TGTGGCAGCGCCTGGGGGTTCAGAGCCAAAAACATTCAGTACTTC
CGSAWGFRAKNIQYF
>TRBJ2-2|TRBV27|.|.
.
CASNTFGAGITGALYF
>TRBJ2-7|TRBV3-1|once|.
TGTGCCAGCAGCCAAGAAGGCGGGGAGTACGAGCAGTACTTC
CASSQEGGEYEQYF
>TRBJ1-2|TRBV27|few|TRBD1
TGTGCCAGCAGTAATGACAGGGGGCGTTCGTGGGGCTATGGCTACACCTTC
CASSNDRGRSWGYGYTF
>TRBJ2-2|TRBV6-4|.|.
TGTGCCAGCGGACTCCAGGCTGTGATCACCGGGGCGCAGTTTTTT
CASGLQAVITGAQFF
>TRBJ2-5|TRBV10-1|.|.
TGCGCCAGCAGTGAAGACCGGGCGGGGACCCAGTACTTC
CASSEDRAGTQYF
>TRBJ2-5|TRBV7-8|few|TRBD2
TGTGCCAGCAGTTACCGCCGGACTAGCGGGAGGGCCTACCAAGAGACCCAGTACTTC
CASSYRRTSGRAYQETQYF
>TRBJ2-5|TRBV25-1|.|.
TGTGTCAGCAGCCTACAGGTACAAGAGACCCGGTACTTC
CVSSLQVQETRYF
>TRBJ2-3|TRBV4-1|.|.
TGCGCCAGCAGCCAAGGGGCTCCCAGGGAAGATACGCAGTATTTT
CASSQGAPREDTQYF
>TRBJ2-3|TRBV10-3|.|.
TGTGCCACCTTGACAGGCCTAAACACCGGTGCGCAGTATTTT
CATLTGLNTGAQYF
>TRBJ1-1|TRBV14|.|.
TGTGCCAGCAGCCTGAGGGGCGCGGACACTGAAGCTTTCTTT
CASSLRGADTEAFF
>TRBJ2-6|TRBV27|.|.
TGTGCCAGCAGTTTCGGACACTCTGGGGCCAACGAGCAGAATTTC
CASSFGHSGANEQNF
>TRBJ1-2|TRBV4-1|many|.
TGCGCCAGCAGCCAAAATACACGTCCAACAGGGAACTATGGCTACACCTTC
CASSQNTRPTGNYGYTF
>TRBJ2-1|TRBV27|.|.
TGTGCCAGCGGAGTAACCTACAATGAGCAGTTCTTC
CASGVTYNEQFF